The clone carrying this TCR beta chain has a handful of counts. Its specificity is not known. These data are taken from a study of cytomegalovirus exposure and HLA in healthy donors. Study-level results: The study listed approximately 170 cytomegalovirus-associated TCR beta chains. One variant, a missense change in DCLRE1C, was linked in a later analysis to TCR beta V- and J-gene trimming.

The study ran its PCR with 60 Vbeta and 13 Jbeta primers. Measured with immunoSEQ multiplex PCR; TCRdb has only the in-frame clones, and not every one. The table records some 110,000 clones, around 84% of them present only once. V lost 2 bases, J lost 6 bases, and 9 bases stayed unmatched. Looked up from germline, CDR1 is SGHVS and CDR2 is FQNEAQ. The CDR3 sequence is 16 residues long. The clonotype comes from a man younger than 40 in good health and CMV-seropositive. Sequencing was carried out using PBMCs. The chain links TRBV7-8 to TRBJ2-1; 8 bases align to TRBD1. DNA of the CDR3: TGTGCCAGCAGCTTACCCCTTAGACAGGGGCCCAATGAGCAGTTCTTC. It specifies CASSLPLRQGPNEQFF.